The 21 T cell receptor beta chains below all came from one sample that was sequenced in a study of T cells in localized non-small cell lung cancer (dated by TCRdb to the early 2020s). Library prep was done by the immunoSEQ multiplex PCR assay. This immuneACCESS table, as held by TCRdb, lists in-frame sequences with V and J called but not all clones. Of the missing ones, under half trace to an unresolved V gene in checked studies; the others have no known cause. Across this sample there are about 1,300 clones, with approximately 20% seen only once. Around a sixth of the sample belongs to the ten largest clones. The specimen comprised lung tumor tissue, sampled before any cancer treatment. All receptors come from a female donor over 55 with stage I squamous cell lung carcinoma.

The rearrangement uses TRBV19 and TRBJ1-1, with D maybe TRBD1 (6 bases). CDR3 length: 13 amino acids. The V gene's germline CDR1 is LNHDA and CDR2 SQIVND (reference sequence). V was cut by 8 bases and J by 2 bases, with 12 bases left in between. The CDR3 protein is CASGRGFNTEAFF. The CDR3 DNA follows: TGTGCCAGTGGGAGGGGGTTCAACACTGAAGCTTTCTTT.

This clone showed up just a few times. The CDR3 spells CASSQEGLQGVYEQYF. Here the CDR3 DNA reads TGCGCCAGCAGCCAAGAGGGTCTTCAGGGGGTCTACGAGCAGTACTTC. The J gene is TRBJ2-7, the V gene TRBV1; whether TRBD1, the table's D call, matches the DNA was not checked. TRBV1 is shown as a pseudogene. The CDR3 runs 16 residues.

This clone was recorded a few times. CDR3 amino acids: CAWSGLAGASEQYF. In nucleotides, the CDR3 is TGTGCCTGGAGTGGACTAGCGGGAGCATCCGAGCAGTACTTC. This chain connects TRBV30 to TRBJ2-7, with TRBD2 matching 12 bases. There are 14 residues in the CDR3. Looked up from germline, CDR1 is GTSNPN and CDR2 is SVGIG (reference sequence). The ends lost 1 base at V and 6 bases at J; junction bases unmatched: 4. Using reference TRBV30 and TRBJ2-7 for the parts outside the CDR3, the full variable domain is SQTIHQWPATLVQPVGSPLSLECTVEGTSNPNLYWYRQAAGRGLQLLFYSVGIGQISSEVPQNLSASRPQDRQFILSSKKLLLSDSGFYLCAWSGLAGASEQYFGPGTRLTVT.

The chain links TRBV5-1 to TRBJ1-2, with 10 bases lining up with TRBD1. J gave up 3 bases and V 1 base, and 6 bases lay outside the gene matches. CDR3 length: 16 amino acids. The germline CDR1 and CDR2 sequences are SGHRS and YFSETQ. The DNA of the CDR3 is TGCGCCAGCAGCTTGAGACAGGGGGCGCAGGACTATGGCTACACCTTC. Translated: CASSLRQGAQDYGYTF.

In its sample, this clone was seen a few times. V is TRBV30 and J is TRBJ2-3; 14 positions match TRBD2. The germline V gene has CDR1 GTSNPN and CDR2 SVGIG (reference sequence). CDR3 size: 16 residues. J was trimmed by 5 bases and V by 1 base; bases with no gene match: 5. The CDR3 nucleotides are TGTGCCTGGAGTGCGGGGACTAGCGGGAGTGGAGATACGCAGTATTTT. Translation: CAWSAGTSGSGDTQYF. Full variable domain (outside the CDR3, taken from reference TRBV30 and TRBJ2-3): SQTIHQWPATLVQPVGSPLSLECTVEGTSNPNLYWYRQAAGRGLQLLFYSVGIGQISSEVPQNLSASRPQDRQFILSSKKLLLSDSGFYLCAWSAGTSGSGDTQYFGPGTRLTVL.

This clone is classed as large. The V call is TRBV6-8, the J call TRBJ2-1; TRBD1 matches 11 bases. Trimming cost V 7 bases and J 6 bases; bases outside gene matches: 5. The CDR3 extends over 14 amino acids. Looked up from germline, CDR1 is MNHGY and CDR2 is SAAAGT. This CDR3 is CASNTGTGGNEQFF. The CDR3 DNA reads as TGTGCCAGCAACACCGGGACAGGGGGCAATGAGCAGTTCTTC.

Here the CDR3 reads CALDRANEKLFF. In DNA form, the CDR3 reads TGTGCCCTTGACAGGGCGAATGAAAAACTGTTTTTT. The chain combines TRBV25-1 with TRBJ1-4; 7 bases are a match to TRBD1. Losses at the gene ends were 11 bases for V and 5 bases for J; bases not matched to a gene: 5. This CDR3 comprises 12 residues. CDR1 is MGHDK and CDR2 is SYGVNS in the germline V gene.

The chain links TRBV10-2 to TRBJ1-2, with D perhaps TRBD1 (6 bases). The CDR3 totals 14 residues. The V end was cut by 1 base, the J end by 4 bases, with 10 bases between. Germline lookup yields CDR1 WSHSY and CDR2 SAAADI. The CDR3 protein is CASSELGGGYGYTF. The CDR3 DNA reads TGCGCCAGCAGTGAGTTAGGGGGGGGCTATGGCTACACCTTC.

This clone was observed a handful of times. The chain couples TRBV6-8 to TRBJ2-2; D is uncertain. The ends were cut back, 4 bases at V and 5 bases at J, with 8 bases in the middle. The CDR3 contains 13 residues. The germline gives CDR1 MNHGY, CDR2 SAAAGT. CDR3 bases: TGTGCCAGCAGTTTCCCCCGGACCGGGGAGCTGTTTTTT. As protein: CASSFPRTGELFF.

The chain employs TRBV19 and TRBJ2-3, with 7 positions matching TRBD2. The V gene end was trimmed by 6 bases and the J gene end by 4 bases; junction bases not matched to a gene: 10. In germline, CDR1 is LNHDA, CDR2 SQIVND (reference sequence). This CDR3 is 15 amino acids long. For the CDR3, the DNA is TGTGCCAGTAGCCCTTGGGGGGGAAAGGCAGATACGCAGTATTTT. This translates into CASSPWGGKADTQYF.

The chain recombines TRBV6-8 with TRBJ2-7, with D perhaps assigned TRBD1 or TRBD2 (5 bases each). CDR3 size: 14 residues. Germline CDR1 MNHGY, CDR2 SAAAGT. V dropped 2 bases and J dropped 2 bases, with 10 bases sitting between them. The CDR3 region is CASSYPQGPYEQYF. As DNA, the CDR3 is TGTGCCAGCAGTTACCCCCAGGGACCCTACGAGCAGTACTTC.

V usage is TRBV6-8 and J usage is TRBJ1-4, with a possible D match to TRBD1 (5 bases). The length of the CDR3 is 13 residues. Per germline, CDR1 MNHGY and CDR2 SAAAGT. With 6 bases removed from V and 5 bases from J, the gap between germline ends came to 10 bases. The CDR3 DNA is TGTGCCAGCAGGAGGGACTACAATGAAAAACTGTTTTTT. Translation gives CASRRDYNEKLFF.

In its sample, this clone ranks as medium-sized (0.01 to 0.1%). The CDR3 DNA follows: TGTGCCAGCAGCTTACAGGGGGCAGGAACTAATGAAAAACTGTTTTTT. Its translation is CASSLQGAGTNEKLFF. The V gene is TRBV11-3, the J gene TRBJ1-4, with TRBD1 matching 8 bases. With 2 bases clipped from V and 1 base from J, the junction kept 3 bases outside the gene matches. This CDR3 is 16 amino acids long. Per the germline V gene, CDR1 is SGHNT and CDR2 is YENEEA.

This clone was counted a few times. For the CDR3, the DNA is TGTGCCTGGAGTCTGATGAACACTGAAGCTTTCTTT. This gives the protein CAWSLMNTEAFF. The chain employs TRBV30 and TRBJ1-1; D gene uncertain. V lost 2 bases and J lost 0, with 4 bases in between. The CDR3 extends over 12 amino acids. Per the germline V gene, CDR1 is GTSNPN and CDR2 is SVGIG (reference sequence). The variable domain in full, with the rest retrieved from reference TRBV30 and TRBJ1-1, is SQTIHQWPATLVQPVGSPLSLECTVEGTSNPNLYWYRQAAGRGLQLLFYSVGIGQISSEVPQNLSASRPQDRQFILSSKKLLLSDSGFYLCAWSLMNTEAFFGQGTRLTVV.

This clone was seen repeatedly, ten times or more. The rearrangement links TRBV6-8 to TRBJ2-2; 10 bases map to TRBD2. This CDR3 contains 17 residues. Germline assignment: CDR1 MNHGY and CDR2 SAAAGT. Trimming removed 8 bases from V and 4 bases from J; junction bases left unmatched: 13. CDR3 DNA: TGTGCCAGCTTCCCAGCTGGGTGGACTAGCGGCACCGGGGAGCTGTTTTTT. Translating it yields CASFPAGWTSGTGELFF.

This clone rates as large. The chain joins TRBV11-3 to TRBJ1-2, with 8 bases that match TRBD1. CDR1 and CDR2 from the germline V gene are SGHNT and YENEEA. This CDR3 is built from 17 residues. The trim removed 3 bases at V and 4 bases at J, leaving 13 bases unmatched. CDR3 residues: CASSLEGAGGEGYGYTF. CDR3 bases: TGTGCCAGCAGCTTGGAGGGGGCAGGGGGCGAGGGCTATGGCTACACCTTC.

The chain uses TRBV29-1 and TRBJ1-4, with 8 bases fitting TRBD1. Germline lookup yields CDR1 SQVTM and CDR2 ANQGSEA. The length of the CDR3 is 13 residues. The V and J ends lost 7 bases and 4 bases, in that order; junction bases with no gene match: 5. The CDR3 DNA follows: TGCAGCGGCCAGGGGGCCTTTAATGAAAAACTGTTTTTT. Translated: CSGQGAFNEKLFF.

The rearrangement joins TRBV19 to TRBJ2-2; 11 bases map to TRBD1. This CDR3 comprises 16 residues. Per the germline V gene, CDR1 is LNHDA and CDR2 is SQIVND (reference sequence). With V trimmed by 6 bases and J by 2 bases, 5 bases remained unmatched. The CDR3 loop is CASRTGQGANTGELFF. CDR3 bases: TGTGCCAGTAGGACCGGACAGGGGGCTAACACCGGGGAGCTGTTTTTT.

The CDR3 bases are TGTCCTGGGAGTCATGATCGAAAGCGAACAAAGCGGGCCAACGTCCTGACTTTC. Residues: CPGSHDRKRTKRANVLTF. This rearrangement joins TRBV22-1 to TRBJ2-6; TRBD2 reflects the table's D call only, with no check against the DNA. TRBV22-1 is reported as a pseudogene. The CDR3 is made up of 18 amino acids.

By its share, this clone is medium-sized. The genes are TRBV11-3 and TRBJ2-5, with TRBD2 identical over 11 bases. V was pared by 0 bases and J by 4 bases, with 1 base of the junction left unmatched. Germline values: CDR1 SGHNT, CDR2 YENEEA. The CDR3 is 15 amino acids. The CDR3 loop is CASSLDGLAGETQYF. The CDR3, as DNA: TGTGCCAGCAGCTTAGACGGACTAGCGGGAGAGACCCAGTACTTC.

This clone is deemed large. The chain couples TRBV5-1 to TRBJ2-5; 8 nucleotides agree with TRBD2. The CDR3 runs 16 residues. The V gene end was trimmed by 2 bases and the J gene end by 4 bases; junction bases not matched to a gene: 10. From germline, CDR1 is SGHRS and CDR2 YFSETQ. The CDR3 protein is CASSLRGLAEGETQYF. DNA for the CDR3: TGCGCCAGCAGCTTACGAGGACTAGCCGAGGGAGAGACCCAGTACTTC.